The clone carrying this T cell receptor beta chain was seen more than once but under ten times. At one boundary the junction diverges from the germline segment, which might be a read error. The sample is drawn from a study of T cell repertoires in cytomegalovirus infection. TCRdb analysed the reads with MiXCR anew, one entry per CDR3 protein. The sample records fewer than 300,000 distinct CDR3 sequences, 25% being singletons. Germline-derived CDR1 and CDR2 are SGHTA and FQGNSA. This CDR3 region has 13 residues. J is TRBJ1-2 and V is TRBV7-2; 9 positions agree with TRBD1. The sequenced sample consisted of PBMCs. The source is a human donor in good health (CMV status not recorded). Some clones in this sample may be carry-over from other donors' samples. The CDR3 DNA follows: TGTGCCAGCAGCTTCTCCCCGGGGGGACAGGGAGACTTC. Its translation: CASSFSPGGQGDF.